This TCR beta chain derives from a study of cytomegalovirus exposure and HLA in healthy donors. Study background: The 110 or so validation repertoires, a later analysis reported, used the same platform as the approximately 650 first-cohort repertoires. General study points: The study designated about 180 TCR beta chains cytomegalovirus-associated.

TCRdb's copy holds only in-frame clones and misses some; the assay was immunoSEQ multiplex PCR. The table has about 110,000 clones, 90% to 97% seen once. This CDR3 has 14 residues. In germline, CDR1 is KGHSY, CDR2 FQNENV. V lost 4 bases to trimming and J lost 3 bases, with 9 bases between them. About this clone itself: Its cognate antigen is unknown.

The receptor comes from a woman under 30 in good health and CMV-seronegative. Sequenced material: PBMCs. J is TRBJ2-2 and V is TRBV16; D ambiguous. CDR3 bases: TGTGCCAGCAGCCCCCTTCGGGACACCGGGGAGCTGTTTTTT. Protein product: CASSPLRDTGELFF.